This is a list of T cell receptor beta chains from one sample in a study of CXCR3-negative and CXCR3-positive naive CD8 T cells. TCRdb reprocessed the 5' RACE reads and keeps a single row for each CDR3 protein, giving no DNA. Its clone listing holds about 130,000 distinct CDR3 sequences. Sequencing input: naive CXCR3- CD8+ T cells from blood. Source of these receptors: a human donor in good health. Some clones in this sample may be carry-over from other donors' samples. CDR3s include the opening cysteine and the closing phenylalanine or tryptophan. Each record gives: J gene, V gene, CDR3 length, CDR3 protein.

J gene: TRBJ2-1; V gene: TRBV4-1; CDR3 length: 17; CDR3 protein: CASSQILIGLAYNEQFF
J gene: TRBJ2-5; V gene: TRBV2; CDR3 length: 15; CDR3 protein: CASSEPSTSQETLYF
J gene: TRBJ2-7; V gene: TRBV7-2; CDR3 length: 16; CDR3 protein: CASSKEGTGSSYEQYF
J gene: TRBJ2-5; V gene: TRBV5-1; CDR3 length: 12; CDR3 protein: CASSDTWETQYF
J gene: TRBJ2-1; V gene: TRBV5-1; CDR3 length: 16; CDR3 protein: CASSLGWEGTYNEQFF
J gene: TRBJ2-7; V gene: TRBV21-1; CDR3 length: 14; CDR3 protein: CASSMVTPPYEQYF
J gene: TRBJ2-7; V gene: TRBV5-1; CDR3 length: 15; CDR3 protein: CASSLVGTSAYEQYF
J gene: TRBJ2-5; V gene: TRBV28; CDR3 length: 16; CDR3 protein: CASSLINPQWGETQYF
J gene: TRBJ1-1; V gene: TRBV5-6; CDR3 length: 17; CDR3 protein: CASRAGLRMDQNTEAFF
J gene: TRBJ1-4; V gene: TRBV11-2; CDR3 length: 16; CDR3 protein: CASSLDPWPPNEKLFF
J gene: TRBJ2-4; V gene: TRBV6-6; CDR3 length: 17; CDR3 protein: CASSLLPPDLAKNIQYF
J gene: TRBJ1-5; V gene: TRBV27; CDR3 length: 14; CDR3 protein: CASSFGRYNQPQHF
J gene: TRBJ1-5; V gene: TRBV28; CDR3 length: 16; CDR3 protein: CASSLAFRELRQPQHF
J gene: TRBJ2-7; V gene: TRBV29-1; CDR3 length: 14; CDR3 protein: CSVVGTGGINEQYF
J gene: TRBJ2-7; V gene: TRBV7-8; CDR3 length: 17; CDR3 protein: CASSLAVGLAPAYEQYF
J gene: TRBJ2-1; V gene: TRBV7-3; CDR3 length: 16; CDR3 protein: CASSLPSGVRVFEQFF
J gene: TRBJ2-7; V gene: TRBV7-9; CDR3 length: 15; CDR3 protein: CASSQLAGGPYEQYF
J gene: TRBJ2-2; V gene: TRBV28; CDR3 length: 16; CDR3 protein: CASSLPDHSNTGELFF
J gene: TRBJ1-2; V gene: TRBV5-4; CDR3 length: 15; CDR3 protein: CASSSAGGVGYGYTF
J gene: TRBJ1-1; V gene: TRBV28; CDR3 length: 16; CDR3 protein: CASSSWTGEGNTEAFF
J gene: TRBJ1-5; V gene: TRBV29-1; CDR3 length: 13; CDR3 protein: CSVGTGMHQPQHF
J gene: TRBJ1-1; V gene: TRBV20-1; CDR3 length: 13; CDR3 protein: CSADSGMNTEAFF
J gene: TRBJ2-3; V gene: TRBV7-2; CDR3 length: 12; CDR3 protein: CASSLWADTQYF
J gene: TRBJ2-2; V gene: TRBV4-3; CDR3 length: 17; CDR3 protein: CASSPSFGRMNTGELFF
J gene: TRBJ2-7; V gene: TRBV7-6; CDR3 length: 17; CDR3 protein: CASSLAPPLAGVYEQYF
J gene: TRBJ2-1; V gene: TRBV12-3/TRBV12-4; CDR3 length: 16; CDR3 protein: CASSSPTRNPYNEQFF
J gene: TRBJ2-7; V gene: TRBV7-2; CDR3 length: 12; CDR3 protein: CASSRTGSEQYF
J gene: TRBJ1-6; V gene: TRBV27; CDR3 length: 16; CDR3 protein: CASSSRVEGYNSPLHF
J gene: TRBJ2-7; V gene: TRBV4-2; CDR3 length: 13; CDR3 protein: CASSQVGGREQYF
J gene: TRBJ1-5; V gene: TRBV4-3; CDR3 length: 16; CDR3 protein: CASSQAAGKGGQPQHF
J gene: TRBJ1-1; V gene: TRBV7-9; CDR3 length: 15; CDR3 protein: CASSLGRRGNTEAFF
J gene: TRBJ1-3; V gene: TRBV29-1; CDR3 length: 15; CDR3 protein: CSVEDRQGDGNTIYF
J gene: TRBJ2-7; V gene: TRBV27; CDR3 length: 13; CDR3 protein: CASSSLNSYEQYF
J gene: TRBJ2-7; V gene: TRBV7-9; CDR3 length: 16; CDR3 protein: CASSPPTSGVTYEQYF
J gene: TRBJ2-1; V gene: TRBV7-7; CDR3 length: 19; CDR3 protein: CASSFLPLGLAGGVGEQFF
J gene: TRBJ2-1; V gene: TRBV27; CDR3 length: 13; CDR3 protein: CASSYDRGREQFF
J gene: TRBJ2-5; V gene: TRBV7-9; CDR3 length: 15; CDR3 protein: CASSFDDRGGETQYF
J gene: TRBJ1-1; V gene: TRBV10-3; CDR3 length: 14; CDR3 protein: CAITPDRAASEAFF
J gene: TRBJ2-2; V gene: TRBV6-5; CDR3 length: 16; CDR3 protein: CASSYSPGASTGELFF
J gene: TRBJ2-1; V gene: TRBV27; CDR3 length: 17; CDR3 protein: CASSPILARGVVNEQFF
J gene: TRBJ2-1; V gene: TRBV7-7; CDR3 length: 13; CDR3 protein: CASSWDSDNEQFF
J gene: TRBJ2-3; V gene: TRBV11-2; CDR3 length: 15; CDR3 protein: CASSLAGVSTDTQYF
J gene: TRBJ2-2; V gene: TRBV29-1; CDR3 length: 14; CDR3 protein: CSVQMGTSTGELFF
J gene: TRBJ2-7; V gene: TRBV12-3/TRBV12-4; CDR3 length: 15; CDR3 protein: CASTDQRTGPTEQYF
J gene: TRBJ2-2; V gene: TRBV7-9; CDR3 length: 15; CDR3 protein: CASRPGTGNTGELFF
J gene: TRBJ2-5; V gene: TRBV10-3; CDR3 length: 14; CDR3 protein: CDLRPSALQETQYF
J gene: TRBJ2-1; V gene: TRBV3-1; CDR3 length: 17; CDR3 protein: CASSQDLPGIGDNEQFF
J gene: TRBJ2-1; V gene: TRBV11-3; CDR3 length: 17; CDR3 protein: CASSSSELAEDYNEQFF
J gene: TRBJ1-1; V gene: TRBV7-3; CDR3 length: 14; CDR3 protein: CASSLLAGNTEAFF
J gene: TRBJ2-7; V gene: TRBV12-3/TRBV12-4; CDR3 length: 15; CDR3 protein: CASSPTSGRGYEQYF
J gene: TRBJ2-7; V gene: TRBV6-2/TRBV6-3; CDR3 length: 13; CDR3 protein: CATTGGDSYEQYF
J gene: TRBJ2-7; V gene: TRBV29-1; CDR3 length: 12; CDR3 protein: CSVIGDPYEQYF
J gene: TRBJ1-6; V gene: TRBV27; CDR3 length: 14; CDR3 protein: CASSLGMRNSPLHF
J gene: TRBJ1-1; V gene: TRBV28; CDR3 length: 14; CDR3 protein: CASSFKNREPRAFF
J gene: TRBJ2-2; V gene: TRBV25-1; CDR3 length: 14; CDR3 protein: CASSGAANTGELFF
J gene: TRBJ2-1; V gene: TRBV6-2/TRBV6-3; CDR3 length: 17; CDR3 protein: CASSYSWDRVGYNEQFF
J gene: TRBJ1-6; V gene: TRBV5-1; CDR3 length: 14; CDR3 protein: CASSLAGANSPLHF